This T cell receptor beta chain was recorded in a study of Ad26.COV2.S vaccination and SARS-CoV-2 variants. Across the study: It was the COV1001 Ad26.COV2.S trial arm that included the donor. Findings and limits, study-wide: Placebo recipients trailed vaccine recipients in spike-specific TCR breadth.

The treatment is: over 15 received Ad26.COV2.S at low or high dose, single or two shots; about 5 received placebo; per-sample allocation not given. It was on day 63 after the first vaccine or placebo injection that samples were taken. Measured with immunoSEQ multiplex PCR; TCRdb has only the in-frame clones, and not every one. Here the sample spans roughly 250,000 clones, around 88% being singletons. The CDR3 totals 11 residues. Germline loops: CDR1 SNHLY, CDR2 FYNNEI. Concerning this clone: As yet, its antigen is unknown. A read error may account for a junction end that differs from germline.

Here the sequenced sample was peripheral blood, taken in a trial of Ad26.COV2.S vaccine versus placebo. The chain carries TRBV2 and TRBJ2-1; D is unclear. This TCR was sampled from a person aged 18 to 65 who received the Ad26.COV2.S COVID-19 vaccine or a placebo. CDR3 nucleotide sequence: TGTGCCAGTAGTGGCTACAATGAGCAGTTCTTC. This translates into CASSGYNEQFF.